This note documents a single T cell receptor beta chain sequence. No antigen is known for it. The length of the CDR3 is 18 residues. Trimming took off 4 bases at V and 0 bases at J, with 20 bases between the two ends. CDR1 MGHDK and CDR2 SYGVNS come from the germline V gene. These data are taken from a study of cytomegalovirus exposure and HLA in healthy donors. Overall study context: There were a few hundred genotyped donors. Of these, roughly 80% fell in the genetic ancestry cluster associated with self-reported Caucasian donors. Findings of the study overall: High specificity and sensitivity for cytomegalovirus status were reported for the classifier. In a later analysis, several top co-occurrence clusters appeared linked to parvovirus B19, influenza, CMV and Epstein-Barr virus. Compared with the approximately 670-donor mean, an Asian-associated ancestry cluster reportedly had fewer N-insertions, according to a later analysis.

PCR amplification relied on 60 Vbeta primers (plus 13 Jbeta primers). Sequencing used immunoSEQ multiplex PCR; TCRdb keeps in-frame clones, though not all of them. The sample has around 200,000 clones; 65% to 90% are singletons. The TCR comes from a girl aged 2 to 9 in good health and CMV-seropositive. This chain joins TRBV25-1 and TRBJ2-3; TRBD2 might be the D (7 bases). Sequencing used PBMCs. The CDR3 bases are TGTGCCAGCAGTGGACGCCTCAACGGGGGGCCTAGCACAGATACGCAGTATTTT. This translates into CASSGRLNGGPSTDTQYF. Filled out from reference TRBV25-1 and TRBJ2-3, the complete variable domain reads EADIYQTPRYLVIGTGKKITLECSQTMGHDKMYWYQQDPGMELHLIHYSYGVNSTEKGDLSSESTVSRIRTEHFPLTLESARPSHTSQYLCASSGRLNGGPSTDTQYFGPGTRLTVL.